Below are 13 T cell receptor beta chains sequenced from a single sample in a study of beta chain features in type 1 diabetes. Investigators reverse transcribed all isolated RNA, so they sequenced expressed TCRB transcripts. The assay was immunoSEQ multiplex PCR, and TCRdb's table has in-frame clones only and misses some. The sample includes roughly 330,000 clones, approximately 13% seen only once; the top ten take approximately 0.016%. Their specific antigens are unknown. Study observations and caveats: Type 1 diabetes patients had moderately but significantly shorter TCRB CDR3s in all four CD4+ subsets.

Sequencing was performed on naive CD4+ T cells from blood. The receptor source for this set is a woman between 18 and 30 years old with type 1 diabetes.

The chain couples TRBV18 to TRBJ2-1; 10 nucleotides match TRBD2. Unmatched junction bases numbered 7, after V lost 3 bases and J lost 8 bases. The CDR3 extends over 15 amino acids. CDR1 and CDR2 (germline): KGHSH, LQKENI. DNA for the CDR3: TGTGCCAGCTCACCGACTAGCGGGTCAAACCATGAGCAGTTCTTC. This codes for CASSPTSGSNHEQFF.

V is TRBV4-2 and J is TRBJ2-7; a weak D match, TRBD1 (5 bases). The CDR3 covers 15 residues. Germline values: CDR1 LGHNA, CDR2 YNFKEQ. The V end lost 0 bases, the J end lost 2 bases, and 11 bases lay between the germline ends. CDR3: CASSQDWGGTYEQYF. CDR3 nucleotides: TGTGCCAGCAGCCAAGATTGGGGCGGTACCTACGAGCAGTACTTC.

This clone came up a few times. J is TRBJ2-6 and V is TRBV6-5; D gene uncertain. V was trimmed by 5 bases and J by 1 base, leaving 9 bases between them. The CDR3 has 15 amino acids. The germline gives CDR1 MNHEY, CDR2 SVGAGI. The CDR3 loop is CASSKLRSGANVLTF. The CDR3 DNA reads as TGTGCCAGCAGTAAACTCCGTTCTGGGGCCAACGTCCTGACTTTC.

The rearrangement joins TRBV5-1 to TRBJ2-7, with TRBD2 identical over 7 bases. The germline CDR1 and CDR2 sequences are SGHRS and YFSETQ. The V and J ends lost 4 bases and 7 bases, in that order; junction bases with no gene match: 20. This CDR3 comprises 17 residues. The CDR3 DNA sequence: TGCGCCAGCAGCCCTCGCTATACGGGAGGCCCCCTTAGGGAGCAGTACTTC. Its translation: CASSPRYTGGPLREQYF.

This chain links TRBV7-2 with TRBJ1-5, with 9 bases aligning to TRBD1. This CDR3 is built from 14 residues. CDR1 and CDR2 (germline): SGHTA, FQGNSA. With V trimmed by 4 bases and J by 6 bases, 4 bases remained unmatched. The CDR3 nucleotides are TGTGCCAGCAGCTCTACAGGGGGCGTTCAGCCCCAGCATTTT. It yields the protein CASSSTGGVQPQHF.

The sample holds a few counts of this clone. V gene TRBV6-5 combines with J gene TRBJ1-1, with D possibly TRBD1 on 6 matching bases. The V gene lost 6 bases and the J gene lost 0 bases, with 8 bases spanning the gap. The germline gives CDR1 MNHEY, CDR2 SVGAGI. The CDR3 runs 13 residues. The CDR3 coding sequence is TGTGCCAGCAGAGGACAGATGAACACTGAAGCTTTCTTT. Translating gives CASRGQMNTEAFF.

This clone was seen only a few times. This chain joins TRBV4-1 and TRBJ2-1, with 8 nucleotides matching TRBD2. The CDR3 extends over 17 amino acids. Germline loops: CDR1 MGHRA, CDR2 YSYEKL. The V gene end was trimmed by 3 bases and the J gene end by 0 bases; junction bases not matched to a gene: 7. The CDR3 reads CASSHSIAGSSYNEQFF. The CDR3 nucleotides read TGCGCCAGCAGCCACTCGATAGCGGGGAGCTCCTACAATGAGCAGTTCTTC.

This clone showed up just a few times. V is TRBV2 and J is TRBJ1-3, with D perhaps matching TRBD1 (6 bases). Per the germline V gene, CDR1 is SNHLY and CDR2 is FYNNEI. V was shortened by 6 bases and J by 1 base, with 13 bases between the two germline ends. CDR3 size: 15 residues. The CDR3 DNA follows: TGTGCCAGCAGACAAACAGGGAATTCTGGAAACACCATATATTTT. It yields the protein CASRQTGNSGNTIYF.

The chain links TRBV7-9 to TRBJ2-1; TRBD2 agrees at 7 bases. The CDR3 totals 14 residues. The ends lost 10 bases at V and 7 bases at J; junction bases unmatched: 13. Germline CDR1 is SEHNR and CDR2 is FQNEAQ (reference sequence). Here the CDR3 DNA reads TGTGCCAATACGACCGGGACTATTACGAATGAGCAGTTCTTC. This encodes CANTTGTITNEQFF.

The chain carries TRBV30 and TRBJ2-7, with D maybe TRBD1 (5 bases). CDR3 size: 14 residues. Germline V gene data show CDR1 as GTSNPN and CDR2 as SVGIG (reference sequence). V was cut by 2 bases and J by 2 bases, with 13 bases left in between. CDR3 DNA: TGTGCCTGGAGTTGGCAGGGCGGCGCCTACGAGCAGTACTTC. Protein product: CAWSWQGGAYEQYF. Full variable domain (remainder filled in from reference TRBV30 and TRBJ2-7): SQTIHQWPATLVQPVGSPLSLECTVEGTSNPNLYWYRQAAGRGLQLLFYSVGIGQISSEVPQNLSASRPQDRQFILSSKKLLLSDSGFYLCAWSWQGGAYEQYFGPGTRLTVT.

This clone appeared a few times. This chain uses TRBV27 with TRBJ2-1; 7 nucleotides line up with TRBD1. The CDR3 contains 16 residues. J was trimmed by 0 bases and V by 6 bases; bases with no gene match: 8. The germline V gene encodes CDR1 MNHEY and CDR2 SMNVEV (reference sequence). The CDR3 DNA follows: TGTGCCAGCAGGCCTAATTACAGGGGCTCCTACAATGAGCAGTTCTTC. This translates into CASRPNYRGSYNEQFF.

A single count supports this clone. This chain links TRBV7-2 with TRBJ1-2; 8 positions agree with TRBD1. The CDR3 has 17 amino acids. CDR1 is SGHTA and CDR2 is FQGNSA in the germline V gene. V was pared by 1 base and J by 8 bases, with 15 bases of the junction left unmatched. CDR3 nucleotides: TGTGCCAGCAGCTTAGGCTACGGGACAGGAGAGCCTGGGGGCTACACCTTC. Translating gives CASSLGYGTGEPGGYTF.

This clone has a handful of counts. The chain uses TRBV13 and TRBJ2-7; 9 bases fit TRBD1. Losses at the gene ends were 5 bases for V and 3 bases for J; bases not matched to a gene: 11. Germline V gives CDR1 PRHDT, CDR2 FYEKMQ (reference sequence). This CDR3 spans 16 amino acids. In DNA, the CDR3 is TGTGCCAGCAGCCCAGGGACAGGGACACCAGTCTACGAGCAGTACTTC. This encodes CASSPGTGTPVYEQYF.